Reported below is one T cell receptor beta chain. The antigen remains unidentified. The data belong to a study of cytomegalovirus exposure and HLA in healthy donors. Study conclusions and caveats: The study listed roughly 160 cytomegalovirus-associated TCR beta chains.

The study ran its PCR with 60 Vbeta and 13 Jbeta primers. How the authors handled the data: Unique TCR beta chains numbered roughly 80 million in a later analysis, with about 9.9 million shared. Here immunoSEQ multiplex PCR was the method, and the copy in TCRdb shows in-frame clones only, minus some. The V and J calls and the clone size are those of that table, but D and trimming were determined from the DNA. This table holds roughly 100,000 clones, more than 75% found once. The germline V and J ends were trimmed by 0 bases and 4 bases, with 13 bases remaining between them. Germline CDR1 reads MNHEY; CDR2 reads SVGAGI. The length of the CDR3 is 15 residues.

Sequencing was carried out using PBMCs. The chain couples TRBV6-5 to TRBJ2-7; D might be TRBD1 (6 bases). This TCR was recovered from a woman aged 18-29 years in good health and CMV-seropositive. The CDR3: CASSYSGRGGYEQYF. The CDR3 region has the DNA TGTGCCAGCAGTTACTCCGGCAGGGGTGGGTACGAGCAGTACTTC.